This T cell receptor beta chain was retrieved from a study of early T cells in non-severe SARS-CoV-2 infection. Background on the study: Sequencing of bulk RNA from unsorted whole blood was done, without chain pairing. General study results and limits: Reliance on VDJdb matching favored anti-spike CD8 responses; private and CD4 specificities were missed.

There are a few counts of this clonotype. Its antigen is currently unknown. An end of the junction does not agree with germline; a read error may underlie this. Germline loops: CDR1 ENHRY, CDR2 SYGVKD. CDR3 length: 13 residues. Unique molecular identifiers were attached to individual cDNA molecules. TCRdb reanalysed the 5' RACE reads using MiXCR and keeps one entry per CDR3 protein. The profile covers about 97,000 distinct CDR3 sequences, with around 13% appearing a single time and over 5% taken by the ten largest. V and J are TRBV10-3 and TRBJ1-2; D is possibly TRBD1 (6 bases). This clonotype was obtained from an adult who was a healthcare worker with PCR-confirmed SARS-CoV-2 infection or an uninfected control (not recorded which). The source material was whole blood. CDR3 bases: TGTGCCATCAATGAGGGGGGTAACTATGGCTACACCTTC. Translation: CAINEGGNYGYTF.